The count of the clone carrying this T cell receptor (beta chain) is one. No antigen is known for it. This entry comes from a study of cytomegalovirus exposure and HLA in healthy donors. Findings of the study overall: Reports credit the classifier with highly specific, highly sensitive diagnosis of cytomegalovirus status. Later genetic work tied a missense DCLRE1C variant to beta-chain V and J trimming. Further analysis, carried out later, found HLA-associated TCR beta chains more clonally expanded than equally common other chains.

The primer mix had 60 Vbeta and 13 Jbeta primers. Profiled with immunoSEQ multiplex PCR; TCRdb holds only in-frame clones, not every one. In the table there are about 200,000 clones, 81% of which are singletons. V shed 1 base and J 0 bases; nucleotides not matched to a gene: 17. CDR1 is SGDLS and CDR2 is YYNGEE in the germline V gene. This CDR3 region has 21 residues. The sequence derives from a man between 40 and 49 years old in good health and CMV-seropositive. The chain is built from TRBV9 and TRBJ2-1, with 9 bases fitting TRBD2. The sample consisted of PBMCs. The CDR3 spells CASSVTLGVAGAPSSYNEQFF. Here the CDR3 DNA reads TGTGCCAGCAGCGTAACCCTAGGGGTAGCGGGGGCTCCAAGCTCCTACAATGAGCAGTTCTTC.